This T cell receptor (beta chain) was recovered during a study of blood T cell repertoires in COVID-19. At the level of the study: Samples of COVID-19 (acute and convalescent) were obtained from the United States, Italy and Spain.

The authors' processing: It was from reference gene primer amplification that nucleated cell counts were estimated. Sequencing used immunoSEQ multiplex PCR; TCRdb keeps in-frame clones, though not all of them. V, J and clone size were drawn from that table, and D and trimming were deduced from the DNA. The sample comprises around 100,000 clones, 75% to 95% of which are singletons, and 4.2% rests with the top ten. The receptor's source is a man aged 18 to 30 with acute or convalescent COVID-19. Specimen: peripheral blood.

In DNA form, the CDR3 reads TGTGCCAGCAGCTTAGATAGGCGGGTGGGGAACACTGAAGCTTTCTTT. Its protein is CASSLDRRVGNTEAFF. The chain couples TRBV7-6 to TRBJ1-1; D is undetermined. There are 16 residues in the CDR3. Germline loops: CDR1 SGHVS, CDR2 FNYEAQ. The V gene lost 1 base and the J gene lost 1 base, with 13 bases spanning the gap.